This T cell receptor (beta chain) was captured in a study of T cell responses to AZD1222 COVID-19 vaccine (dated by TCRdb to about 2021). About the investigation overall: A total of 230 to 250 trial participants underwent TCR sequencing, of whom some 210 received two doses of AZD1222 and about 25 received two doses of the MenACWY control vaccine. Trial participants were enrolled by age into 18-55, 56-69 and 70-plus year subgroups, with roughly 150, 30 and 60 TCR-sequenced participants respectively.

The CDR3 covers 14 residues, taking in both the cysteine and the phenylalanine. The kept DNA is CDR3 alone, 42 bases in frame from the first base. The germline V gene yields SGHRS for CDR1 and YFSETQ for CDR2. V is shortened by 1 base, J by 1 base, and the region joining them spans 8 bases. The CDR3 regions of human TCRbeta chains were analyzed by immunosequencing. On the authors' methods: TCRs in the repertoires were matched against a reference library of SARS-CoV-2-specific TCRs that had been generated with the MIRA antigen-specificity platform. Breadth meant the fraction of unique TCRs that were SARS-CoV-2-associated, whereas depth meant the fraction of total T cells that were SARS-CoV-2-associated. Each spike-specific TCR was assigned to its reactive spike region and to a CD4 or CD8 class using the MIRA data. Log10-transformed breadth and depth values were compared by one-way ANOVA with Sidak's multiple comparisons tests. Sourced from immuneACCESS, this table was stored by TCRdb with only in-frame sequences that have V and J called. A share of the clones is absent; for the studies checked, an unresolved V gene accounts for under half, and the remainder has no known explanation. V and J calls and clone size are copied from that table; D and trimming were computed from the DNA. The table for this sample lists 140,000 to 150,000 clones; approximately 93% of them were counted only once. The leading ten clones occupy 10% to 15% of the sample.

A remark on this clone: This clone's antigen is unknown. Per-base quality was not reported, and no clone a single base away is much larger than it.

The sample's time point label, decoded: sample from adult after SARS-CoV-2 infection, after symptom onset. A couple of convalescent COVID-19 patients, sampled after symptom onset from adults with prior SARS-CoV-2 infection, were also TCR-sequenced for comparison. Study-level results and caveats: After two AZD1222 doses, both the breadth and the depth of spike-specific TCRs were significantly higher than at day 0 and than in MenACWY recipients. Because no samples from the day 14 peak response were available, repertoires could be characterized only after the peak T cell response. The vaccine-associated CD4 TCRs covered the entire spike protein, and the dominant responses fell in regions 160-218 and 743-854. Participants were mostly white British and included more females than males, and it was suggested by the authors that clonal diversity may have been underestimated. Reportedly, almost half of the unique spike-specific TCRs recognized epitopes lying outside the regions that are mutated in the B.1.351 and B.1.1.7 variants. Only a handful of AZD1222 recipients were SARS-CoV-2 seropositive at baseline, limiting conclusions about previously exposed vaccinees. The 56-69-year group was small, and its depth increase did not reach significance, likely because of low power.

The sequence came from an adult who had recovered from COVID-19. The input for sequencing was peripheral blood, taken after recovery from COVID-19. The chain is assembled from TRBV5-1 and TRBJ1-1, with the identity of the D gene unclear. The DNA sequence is TGCGCCAGCAGCTTGATGGACGGGAACACTGAAGCTTTCTTT. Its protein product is CASSLMDGNTEAFF.